Below are 9 T cell receptor beta chains sequenced from a single sample in a study of OX40 agonist ivuxolimab in advanced cancers. Data came from immunoSEQ multiplex PCR; TCRdb stores just in-frame clones and leaves some out. Counted here are fewer than 90,000 clones, roughly 86% occurring once; the ten biggest clones make up 2.5% to 3%. The specimen comprised CD4+ or CD8+ T cells sorted from blood, sampled in a trial of the OX40 agonist ivuxolimab. The receptor set was obtained from an adult with an advanced solid tumor such as melanoma, head and neck, liver or kidney cancer.

The rearrangement uses TRBV10-1 and TRBJ2-3, with 10 positions matching TRBD2. The length of the CDR3 is 17 residues. Trimming cost V 3 bases and J 3 bases; bases outside gene matches: 9. In germline, CDR1 is WNHNN, CDR2 SYGVQD (reference sequence). The CDR3 nucleotides read TGCGCCAGCAGTGAATCGGCTAGCGGGGGAAGTACAGATACGCAGTATTTT. Translation: CASSESASGGSTDTQYF.

V is TRBV7-2 and J is TRBJ1-6; no clear D. Trimming took off 4 bases at V and 1 base at J, with 20 bases between the two ends. The CDR3 is made up of 19 amino acids. Germline-derived CDR1 and CDR2 are SGHTA and FQGNSA. The CDR3 is CASSSREQRGRSYNSPLHF. Written as DNA, the CDR3 is TGTGCCAGCAGCTCCCGGGAGCAGAGAGGCAGGTCCTATAATTCACCCCTCCACTTT.

V usage is TRBV28 and J usage is TRBJ1-5; TRBD1 aligns across 7 bases. Germline V gene sequence: CDR1 MDHEN, CDR2 SYDVKM. J was trimmed by 3 bases and V by 6 bases; bases with no gene match: 2. The CDR3 is made up of 13 amino acids. The CDR3 sequence: CASRGQLNQPQHF. CDR3 bases: TGTGCCAGCAGGGGACAGCTCAATCAGCCCCAGCATTTT.

This clone was recorded once. This chain uses TRBV5-5 with TRBJ1-1, with a weak D call TRBD1 (5 bases). The ends were cut back, 1 base at V and 7 bases at J, with 11 bases in the middle. Germline CDR1 reads SGHKS; CDR2 reads YYEKEE (reference sequence). The CDR3 length is 13 residues. DNA of the CDR3: TGTGCCAGCAGCTTGCAGGGAATCGGTGAAGCTTTCTTT. It specifies CASSLQGIGEAFF.

This clone was picked up one time. V is TRBV9 and J is TRBJ1-2; D call uncertain. The V and J ends lost 3 bases and 2 bases respectively, with 11 bases between them. CDR1 SGDLS and CDR2 YYNGEE come from the germline V gene. CDR3 length: 14 amino acids. CDR3 in DNA: TGTGCCAGCAGCGGGATGACGGTCAACTATGGCTACACCTTC. This sequence encodes CASSGMTVNYGYTF.

V is TRBV9 and J is TRBJ2-5; 10 positions match TRBD1. V shed 0 bases and J 2 bases; nucleotides not matched to a gene: 4. The CDR3 is made up of 16 amino acids. Germline CDR1 and CDR2: SGDLS and YYNGEE. The CDR3 region has the DNA TGTGCCAGCAGCGTAGGCGGACAGGGGGGACAAGAGACCCAGTACTTC. The encoded protein is CASSVGGQGGQETQYF.

The CDR3 loop reads CASSLGTGFNEKLFF. The CDR3 DNA follows: TGTGCCAGCAGCCTGGGGACAGGCTTTAATGAAAAACTGTTTTTT. The chain uses TRBV5-6 and TRBJ1-4; 8 bases fit TRBD1. Germline V CDR1 and CDR2: SGHDT, YYEEEE. The J segment lost 4 bases and the V segment lost 4 bases, leaving 6 bases of the junction unmatched. The CDR3 spans 15 residues.

Worth noting for this clone: Other DNA variants within this sample encode the same CDR3. J is TRBJ2-7 and V is TRBV5-6; 10 bases agree with TRBD2. V lost 0 bases to trimming and J lost 7 bases; unmatched junction nucleotides: 10. Germline V gene sequence: CDR1 SGHDT, CDR2 YYEEEE. The length of the CDR3 is 16 residues. CDR3 DNA sequence: TGTGCCAGCAGCTTGGGGCGGGTAGCGGGGGGCTGGGAGCAGTACGTC. This encodes CASSLGRVAGGWEQYV.

In DNA form, the CDR3 reads TGTGCCAGCAGCACCGGGACAGGGTGGGACCAGCCCCAGCATTTT. Protein sequence: CASSTGTGWDQPQHF. The chain employs TRBV6-6 and TRBJ1-5; 9 bases match TRBD1. Unmatched junction bases numbered 10, after V lost 6 bases and J lost 7 bases. CDR3 length: 15 residues. Germline-derived CDR1 and CDR2 are MNHNY and SVGAGI (reference sequence).